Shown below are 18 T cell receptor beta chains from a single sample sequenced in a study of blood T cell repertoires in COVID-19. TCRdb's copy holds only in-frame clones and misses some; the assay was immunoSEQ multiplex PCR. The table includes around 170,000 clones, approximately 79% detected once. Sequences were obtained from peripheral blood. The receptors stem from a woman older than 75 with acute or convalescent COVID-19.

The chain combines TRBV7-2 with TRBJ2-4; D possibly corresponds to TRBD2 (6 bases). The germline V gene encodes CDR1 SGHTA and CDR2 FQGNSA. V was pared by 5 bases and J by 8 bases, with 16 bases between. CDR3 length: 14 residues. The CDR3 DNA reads TGTGCCAGCAGCCCCGGGGCGGGGCGAGACATTCAGTACTTC. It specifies CASSPGAGRDIQYF.

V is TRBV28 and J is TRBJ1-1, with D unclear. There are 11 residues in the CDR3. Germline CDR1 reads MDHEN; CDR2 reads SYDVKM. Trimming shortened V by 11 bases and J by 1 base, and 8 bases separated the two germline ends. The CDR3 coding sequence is TGTGCCCTTCTCTCGAACACTGAAGCTTTCTTT. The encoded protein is CALLSNTEAFF.

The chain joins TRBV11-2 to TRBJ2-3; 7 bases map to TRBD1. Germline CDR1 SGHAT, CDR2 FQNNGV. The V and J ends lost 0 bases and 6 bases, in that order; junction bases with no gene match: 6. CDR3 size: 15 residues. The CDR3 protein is CASSLEEGARDTQYF. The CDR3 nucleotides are TGTGCCAGCAGCTTAGAAGAGGGGGCCAGGGATACGCAGTATTTT.

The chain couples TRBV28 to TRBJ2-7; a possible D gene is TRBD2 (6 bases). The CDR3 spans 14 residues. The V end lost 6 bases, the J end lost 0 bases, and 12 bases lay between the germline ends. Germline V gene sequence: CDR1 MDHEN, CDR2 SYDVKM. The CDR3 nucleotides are TGTGCCAGCAGGTTAGGCGGGGCCTCCTACGAGCAGTACTTC. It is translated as CASRLGGASYEQYF.

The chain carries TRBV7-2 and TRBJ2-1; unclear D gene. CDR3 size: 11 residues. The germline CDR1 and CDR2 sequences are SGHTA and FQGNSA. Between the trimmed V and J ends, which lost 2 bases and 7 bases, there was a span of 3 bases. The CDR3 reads CASSLTNEQFF. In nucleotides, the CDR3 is TGTGCCAGCAGCTTAACTAATGAGCAGTTCTTC.

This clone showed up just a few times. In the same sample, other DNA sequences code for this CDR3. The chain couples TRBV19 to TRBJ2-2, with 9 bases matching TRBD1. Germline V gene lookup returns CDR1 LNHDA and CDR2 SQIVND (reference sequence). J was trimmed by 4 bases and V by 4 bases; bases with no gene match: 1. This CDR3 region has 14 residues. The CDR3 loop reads CASSKGQGTGELFF. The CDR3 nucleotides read TGTGCCAGTAGTAAGGGACAGGGCACCGGGGAGCTGTTTTTT.

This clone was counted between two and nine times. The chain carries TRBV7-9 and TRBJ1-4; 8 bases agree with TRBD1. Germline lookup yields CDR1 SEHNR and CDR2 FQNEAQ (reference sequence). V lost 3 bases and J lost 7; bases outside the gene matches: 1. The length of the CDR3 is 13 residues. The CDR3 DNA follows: TGTGCCAGCAGCTTCACAGGGGGTGAAAAACTGTTTTTT. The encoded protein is CASSFTGGEKLFF.

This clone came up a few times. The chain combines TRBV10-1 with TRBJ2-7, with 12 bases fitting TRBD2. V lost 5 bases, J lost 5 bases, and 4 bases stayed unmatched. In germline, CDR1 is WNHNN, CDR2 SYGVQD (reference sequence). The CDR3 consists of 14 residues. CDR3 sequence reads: CASSRLAGVHEQYF. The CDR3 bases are TGCGCCAGCAGTCGACTAGCGGGAGTACACGAGCAGTACTTC.

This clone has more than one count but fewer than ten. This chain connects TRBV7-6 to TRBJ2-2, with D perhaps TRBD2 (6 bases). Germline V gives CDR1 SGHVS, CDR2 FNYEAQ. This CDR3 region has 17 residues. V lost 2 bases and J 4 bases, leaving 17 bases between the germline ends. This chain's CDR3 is CASSLTMGREFTGELFF. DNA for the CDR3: TGTGCCAGCAGCTTAACCATGGGGCGGGAATTCACCGGGGAGCTGTTTTTT.

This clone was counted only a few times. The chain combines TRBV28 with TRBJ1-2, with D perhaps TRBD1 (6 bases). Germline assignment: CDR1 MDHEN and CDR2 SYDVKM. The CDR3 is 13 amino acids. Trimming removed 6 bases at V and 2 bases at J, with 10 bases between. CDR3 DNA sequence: TGTGCCAGCAGCAAGGGGGAAAACTATGGCTACACCTTC. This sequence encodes CASSKGENYGYTF.

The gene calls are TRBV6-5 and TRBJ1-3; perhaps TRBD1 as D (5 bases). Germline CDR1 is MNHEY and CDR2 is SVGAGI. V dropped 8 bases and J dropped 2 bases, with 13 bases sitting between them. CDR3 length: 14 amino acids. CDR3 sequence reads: CASGAGTAGNTIYF. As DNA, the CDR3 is TGTGCCAGCGGGGCAGGTACGGCTGGAAACACCATATATTTT.

CDR3 nucleotide sequence: TGTGCCAGCAGCGTAGTGGGACTAGGGGAAGAGACCCAGTACTTC. Translated: CASSVVGLGEETQYF. The V gene is TRBV9, the J gene TRBJ2-5; TRBD2 matches at 8 bases. Germline CDR1 SGDLS, CDR2 YYNGEE. Unmatched junction bases numbered 4, after V lost 0 bases and J lost 3 bases. CDR3 length equals 15 residues.

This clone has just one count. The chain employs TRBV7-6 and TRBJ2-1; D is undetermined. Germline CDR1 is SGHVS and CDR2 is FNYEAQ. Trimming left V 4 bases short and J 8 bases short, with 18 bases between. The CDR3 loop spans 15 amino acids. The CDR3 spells CASSSWLSSADEQFF. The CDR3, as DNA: TGTGCCAGCAGCTCCTGGCTCTCAAGCGCCGATGAGCAGTTCTTC.

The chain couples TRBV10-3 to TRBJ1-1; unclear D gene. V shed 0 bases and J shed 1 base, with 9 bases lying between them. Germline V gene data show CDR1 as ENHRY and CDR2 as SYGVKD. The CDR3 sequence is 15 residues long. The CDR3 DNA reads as TGTGCCATCAGTGAGTCGATACTGCCGAACACTGAAGCTTTCTTT. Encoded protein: CAISESILPNTEAFF.

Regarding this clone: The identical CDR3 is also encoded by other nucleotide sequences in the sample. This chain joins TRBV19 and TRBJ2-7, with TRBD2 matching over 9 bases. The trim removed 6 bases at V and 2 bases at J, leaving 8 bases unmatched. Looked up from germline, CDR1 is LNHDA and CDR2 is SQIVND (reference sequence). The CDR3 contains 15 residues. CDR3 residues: CASSSAGLAPYEQYF. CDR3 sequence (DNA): TGTGCCAGTAGCAGCGCGGGACTAGCCCCCTACGAGCAGTACTTC.

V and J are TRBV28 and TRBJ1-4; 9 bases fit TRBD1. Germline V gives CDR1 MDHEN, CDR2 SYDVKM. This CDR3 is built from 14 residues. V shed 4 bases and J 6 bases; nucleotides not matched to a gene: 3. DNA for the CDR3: TGTGCCAGCAGTTCACAGGGGGCAGATGAAAAACTGTTTTTT. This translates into CASSSQGADEKLFF.

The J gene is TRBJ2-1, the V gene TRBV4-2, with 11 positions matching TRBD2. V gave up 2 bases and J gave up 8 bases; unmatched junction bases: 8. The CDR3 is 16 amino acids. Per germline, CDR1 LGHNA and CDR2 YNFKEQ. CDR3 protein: CASSQTVAGGSHEQFF. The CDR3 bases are TGTGCCAGCAGCCAAACCGTAGCGGGAGGGTCCCATGAGCAGTTCTTC.

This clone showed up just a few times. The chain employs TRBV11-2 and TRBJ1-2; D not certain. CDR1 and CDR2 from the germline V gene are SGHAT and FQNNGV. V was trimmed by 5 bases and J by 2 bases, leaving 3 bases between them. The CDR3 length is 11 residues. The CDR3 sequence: CASSPNYGYTF. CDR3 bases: TGTGCCAGCAGCCCAAACTATGGCTACACCTTC.